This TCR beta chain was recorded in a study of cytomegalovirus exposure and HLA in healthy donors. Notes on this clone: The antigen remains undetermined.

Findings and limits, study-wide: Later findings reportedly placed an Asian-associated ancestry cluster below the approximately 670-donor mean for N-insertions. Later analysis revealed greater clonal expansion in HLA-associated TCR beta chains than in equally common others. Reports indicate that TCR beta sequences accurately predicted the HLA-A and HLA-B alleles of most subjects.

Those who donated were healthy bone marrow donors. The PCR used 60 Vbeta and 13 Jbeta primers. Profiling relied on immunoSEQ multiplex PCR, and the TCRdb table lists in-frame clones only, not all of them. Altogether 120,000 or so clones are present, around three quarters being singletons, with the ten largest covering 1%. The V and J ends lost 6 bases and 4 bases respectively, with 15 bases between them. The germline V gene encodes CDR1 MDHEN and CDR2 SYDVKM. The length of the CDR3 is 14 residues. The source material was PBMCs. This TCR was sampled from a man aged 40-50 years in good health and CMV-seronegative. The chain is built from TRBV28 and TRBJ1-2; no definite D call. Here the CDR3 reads CASSLSLQIYGYTF. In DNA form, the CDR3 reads TGTGCCAGCAGCCTAAGCCTACAGATCTATGGCTACACCTTC.